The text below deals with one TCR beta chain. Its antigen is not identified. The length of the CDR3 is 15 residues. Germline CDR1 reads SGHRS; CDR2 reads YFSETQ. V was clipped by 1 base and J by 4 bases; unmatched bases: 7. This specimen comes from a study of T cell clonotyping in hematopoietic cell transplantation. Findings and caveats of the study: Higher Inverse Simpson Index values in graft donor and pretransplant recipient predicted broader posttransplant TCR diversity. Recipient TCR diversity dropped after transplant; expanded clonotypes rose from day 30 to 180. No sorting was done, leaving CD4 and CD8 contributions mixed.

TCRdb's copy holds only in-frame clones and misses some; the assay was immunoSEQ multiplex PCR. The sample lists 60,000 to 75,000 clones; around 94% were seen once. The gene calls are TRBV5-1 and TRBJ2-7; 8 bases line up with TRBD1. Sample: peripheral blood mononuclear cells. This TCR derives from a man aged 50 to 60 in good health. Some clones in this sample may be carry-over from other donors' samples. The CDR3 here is CASSLITGGRYEQYF. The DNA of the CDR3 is TGCGCCAGCAGCTTGATAACAGGGGGTCGGTACGAGCAGTACTTC. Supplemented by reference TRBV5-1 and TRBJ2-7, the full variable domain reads KAGVTQTPRYLIKTRGQQVTLSCSPISGHRSVSWYQQTPGQGLQFLFEYFSETQRNKGNFPGRFSGRQFSNSRSEMNVSTLELGDSALYLCASSLITGGRYEQYFGPGTRLTVT.